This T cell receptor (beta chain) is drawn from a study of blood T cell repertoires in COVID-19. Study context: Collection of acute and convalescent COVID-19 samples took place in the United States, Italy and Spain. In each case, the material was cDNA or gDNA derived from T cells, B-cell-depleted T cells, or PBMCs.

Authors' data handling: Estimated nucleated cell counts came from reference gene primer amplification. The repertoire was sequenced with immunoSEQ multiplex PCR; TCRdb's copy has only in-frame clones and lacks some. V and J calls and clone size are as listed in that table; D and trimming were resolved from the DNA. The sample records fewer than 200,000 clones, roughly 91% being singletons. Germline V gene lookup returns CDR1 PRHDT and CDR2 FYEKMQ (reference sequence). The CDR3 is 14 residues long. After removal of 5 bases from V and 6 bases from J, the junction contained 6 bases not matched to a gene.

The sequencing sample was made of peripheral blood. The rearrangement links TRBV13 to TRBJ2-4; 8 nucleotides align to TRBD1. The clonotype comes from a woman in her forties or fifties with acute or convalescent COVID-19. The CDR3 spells CASSGGTGPNIQYF. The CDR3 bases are TGTGCCAGCAGCGGAGGGACAGGTCCAAACATTCAGTACTTC.